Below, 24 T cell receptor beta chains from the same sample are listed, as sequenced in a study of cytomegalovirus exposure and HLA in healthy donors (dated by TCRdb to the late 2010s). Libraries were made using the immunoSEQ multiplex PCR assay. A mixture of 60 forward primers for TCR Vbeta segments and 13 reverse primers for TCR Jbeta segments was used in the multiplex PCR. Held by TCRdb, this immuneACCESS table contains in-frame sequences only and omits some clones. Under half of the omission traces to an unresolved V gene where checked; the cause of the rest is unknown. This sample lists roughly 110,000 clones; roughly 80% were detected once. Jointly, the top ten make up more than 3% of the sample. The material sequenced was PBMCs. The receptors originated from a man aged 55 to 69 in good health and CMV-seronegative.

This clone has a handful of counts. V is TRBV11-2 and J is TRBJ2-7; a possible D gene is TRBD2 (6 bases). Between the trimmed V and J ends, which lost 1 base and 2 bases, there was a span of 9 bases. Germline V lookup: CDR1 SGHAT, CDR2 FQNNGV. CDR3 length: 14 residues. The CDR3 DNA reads TGTGCCAGCAGCTTAGGGGGCGGGGCCTACGAGCAGTACGTC. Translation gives CASSLGGGAYEQYV.

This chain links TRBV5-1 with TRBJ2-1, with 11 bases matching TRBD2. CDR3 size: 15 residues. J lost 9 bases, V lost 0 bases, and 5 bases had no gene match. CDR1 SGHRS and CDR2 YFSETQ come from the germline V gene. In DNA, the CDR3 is TGCGCCAGCAGCTTGGACCTAGCGGGGGGAAGTGAGCAGTTCTTC. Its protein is CASSLDLAGGSEQFF.

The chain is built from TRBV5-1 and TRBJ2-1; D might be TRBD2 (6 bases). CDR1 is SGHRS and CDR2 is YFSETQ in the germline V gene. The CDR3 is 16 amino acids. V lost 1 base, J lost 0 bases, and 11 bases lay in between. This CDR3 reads CASSLTAGSSYNEQFF. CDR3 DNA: TGCGCCAGCAGCTTGACCGCGGGGAGCTCCTACAATGAGCAGTTCTTC.

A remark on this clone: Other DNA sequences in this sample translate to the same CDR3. CDR3 nucleotides: TGTGCCAGCAGTGATTCAGGTCATGAAAAACTGTTTTTT. Amino acids: CASSDSGHEKLFF. The J gene is TRBJ1-4, the V gene TRBV2; no definite D call. There are 13 residues in the CDR3. V gave up 3 bases and J gave up 6 bases, with 8 bases separating them. The V gene's germline CDR1 is SNHLY and CDR2 FYNNEI.

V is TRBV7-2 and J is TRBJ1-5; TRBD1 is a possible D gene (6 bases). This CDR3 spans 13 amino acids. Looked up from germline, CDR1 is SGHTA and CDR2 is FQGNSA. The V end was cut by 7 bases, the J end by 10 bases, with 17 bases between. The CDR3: CASTQGTSVPQHF. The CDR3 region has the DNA TGTGCCAGCACCCAGGGGACCTCTGTTCCCCAGCATTTT.

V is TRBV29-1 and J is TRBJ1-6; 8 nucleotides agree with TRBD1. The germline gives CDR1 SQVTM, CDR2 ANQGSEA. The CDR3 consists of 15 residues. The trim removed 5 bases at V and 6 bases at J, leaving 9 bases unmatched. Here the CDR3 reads CSVTLQGEVNSPLHF. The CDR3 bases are TGCAGCGTTACCCTACAGGGGGAAGTTAATTCACCCCTCCACTTT.

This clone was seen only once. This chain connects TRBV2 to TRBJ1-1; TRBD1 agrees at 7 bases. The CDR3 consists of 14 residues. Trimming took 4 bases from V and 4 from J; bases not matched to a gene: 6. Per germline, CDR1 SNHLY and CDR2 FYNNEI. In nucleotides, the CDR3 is TGTGCCAGCAGTGTACGACAGGGTGGCACTGAAGCTTTCTTT. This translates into CASSVRQGGTEAFF.

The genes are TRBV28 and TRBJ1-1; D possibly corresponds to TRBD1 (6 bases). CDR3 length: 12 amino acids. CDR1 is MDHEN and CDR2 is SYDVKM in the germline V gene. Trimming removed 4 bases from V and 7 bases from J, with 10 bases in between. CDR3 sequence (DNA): TGTGCCAGCAGTTCACAGGGCAGTGAAGCTTTCTTT. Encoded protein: CASSSQGSEAFF.

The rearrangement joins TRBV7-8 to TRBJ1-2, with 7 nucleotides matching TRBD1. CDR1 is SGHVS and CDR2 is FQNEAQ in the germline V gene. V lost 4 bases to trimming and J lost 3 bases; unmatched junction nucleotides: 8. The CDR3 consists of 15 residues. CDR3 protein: CASSWLRQGDYGYTF. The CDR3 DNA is TGTGCCAGCAGCTGGCTCAGACAGGGCGACTATGGCTACACCTTC.

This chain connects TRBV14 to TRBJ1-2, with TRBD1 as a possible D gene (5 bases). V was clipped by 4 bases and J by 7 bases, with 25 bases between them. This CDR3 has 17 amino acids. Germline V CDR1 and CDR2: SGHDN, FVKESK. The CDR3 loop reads CASSLDLGPSPLGGYTF. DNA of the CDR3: TGTGCCAGCAGCCTCGACTTGGGGCCGTCTCCTCTCGGTGGCTACACCTTC.

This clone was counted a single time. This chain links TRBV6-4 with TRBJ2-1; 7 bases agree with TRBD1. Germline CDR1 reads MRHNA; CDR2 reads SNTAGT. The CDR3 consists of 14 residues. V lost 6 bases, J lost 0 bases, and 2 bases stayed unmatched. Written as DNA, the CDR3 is TGTGCCAGCAGGAGGGACAGCTCCTACAATGAGCAGTTCTTC. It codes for CASRRDSSYNEQFF.

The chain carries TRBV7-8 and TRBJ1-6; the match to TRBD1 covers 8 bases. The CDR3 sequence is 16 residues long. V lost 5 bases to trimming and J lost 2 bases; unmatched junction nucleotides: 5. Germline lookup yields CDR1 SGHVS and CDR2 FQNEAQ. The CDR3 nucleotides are TGTGCCAGCAGCCAGGACAGGGACGCCTATAATTCACCCCTCCACTTT. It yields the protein CASSQDRDAYNSPLHF.

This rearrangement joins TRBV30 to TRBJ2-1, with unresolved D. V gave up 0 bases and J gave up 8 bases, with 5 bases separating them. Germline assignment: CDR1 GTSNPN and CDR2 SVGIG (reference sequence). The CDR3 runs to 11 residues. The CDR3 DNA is TGTGCCTGGAGTGTCCGCGATGAGCAGTTCTTC. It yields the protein CAWSVRDEQFF.

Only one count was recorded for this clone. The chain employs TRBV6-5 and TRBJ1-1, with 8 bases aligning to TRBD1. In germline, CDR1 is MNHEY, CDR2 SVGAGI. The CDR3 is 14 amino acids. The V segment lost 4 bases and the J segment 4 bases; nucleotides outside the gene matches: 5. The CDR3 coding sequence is TGTGCCAGCAGTTGGGACAGGTACTCCACTGAAGCTTTCTTT. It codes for CASSWDRYSTEAFF.

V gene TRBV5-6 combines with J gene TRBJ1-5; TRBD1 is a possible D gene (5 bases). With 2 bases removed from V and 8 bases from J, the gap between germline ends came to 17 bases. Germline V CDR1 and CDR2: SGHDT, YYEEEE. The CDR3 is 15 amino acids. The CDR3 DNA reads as TGTGCCAGCAGCTTCGGCCAGGGCTCAAGGAAGCCCCAGCATTTT. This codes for CASSFGQGSRKPQHF.

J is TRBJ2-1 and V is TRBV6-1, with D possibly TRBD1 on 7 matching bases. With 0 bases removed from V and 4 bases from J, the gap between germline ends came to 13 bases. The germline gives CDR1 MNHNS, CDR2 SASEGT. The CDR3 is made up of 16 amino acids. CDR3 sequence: CASSEALAGGYNEQFF. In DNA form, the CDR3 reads TGTGCCAGCAGTGAAGCGCTCGCAGGGGGGTACAATGAGCAGTTCTTC.

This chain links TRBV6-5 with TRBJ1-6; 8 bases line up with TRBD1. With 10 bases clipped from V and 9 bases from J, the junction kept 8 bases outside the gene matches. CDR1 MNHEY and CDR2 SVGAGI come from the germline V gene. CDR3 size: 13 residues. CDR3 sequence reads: CATRRDRISPLHF. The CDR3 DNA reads TGTGCCACTCGCCGGGACAGGATTTCACCCCTCCACTTT.

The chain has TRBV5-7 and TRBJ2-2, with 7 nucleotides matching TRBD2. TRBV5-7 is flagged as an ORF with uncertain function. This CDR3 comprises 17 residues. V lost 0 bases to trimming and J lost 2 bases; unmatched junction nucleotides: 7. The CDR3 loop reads CASSLVASGANTGELFF. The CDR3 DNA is TGTGCCAGCAGCTTGGTGGCGAGCGGGGCCAACACCGGGGAGCTGTTTTTT.

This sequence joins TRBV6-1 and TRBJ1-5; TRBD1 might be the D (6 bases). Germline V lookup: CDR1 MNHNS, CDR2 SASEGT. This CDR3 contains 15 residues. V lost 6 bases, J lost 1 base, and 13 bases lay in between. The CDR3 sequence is CASRETGSSNQPQHF. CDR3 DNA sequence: TGTGCCAGCAGGGAGACAGGTTCGAGCAATCAGCCCCAGCATTTT.

CDR3 bases: TGTGCCAGCAGCCCCTCTCAAGCGGACTACAATGAGCAGTTCTTC. Its translation: CASSPSQADYNEQFF. The V call is TRBV9, the J call TRBJ2-1; a possible D gene is TRBD2 (5 bases). Germline assignment: CDR1 SGDLS and CDR2 YYNGEE. This CDR3 has 15 residues. V lost 4 bases to trimming and J lost 3 bases, with 14 bases between them.

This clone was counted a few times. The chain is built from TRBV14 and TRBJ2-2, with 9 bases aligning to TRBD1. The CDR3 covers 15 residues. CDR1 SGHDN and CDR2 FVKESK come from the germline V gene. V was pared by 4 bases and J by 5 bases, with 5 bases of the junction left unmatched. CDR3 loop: CASSPNRGRTGELFF. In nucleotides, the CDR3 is TGTGCCAGCAGCCCCAACAGGGGGCGAACCGGGGAGCTGTTTTTT.

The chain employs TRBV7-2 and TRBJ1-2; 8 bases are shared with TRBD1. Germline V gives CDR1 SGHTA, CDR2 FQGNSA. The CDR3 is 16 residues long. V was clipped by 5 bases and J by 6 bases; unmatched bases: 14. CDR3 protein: CASSRRTGSALDGYTF. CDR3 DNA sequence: TGTGCCAGCAGCCGCCGGACAGGGTCCGCTTTGGATGGCTACACCTTC.

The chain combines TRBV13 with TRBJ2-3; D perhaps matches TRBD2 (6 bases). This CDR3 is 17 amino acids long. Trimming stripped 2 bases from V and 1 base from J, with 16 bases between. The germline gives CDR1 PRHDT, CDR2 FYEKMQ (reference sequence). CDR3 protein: CASSLRIGGVGTDTQYF. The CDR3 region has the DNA TGTGCCAGCAGCTTAAGAATCGGAGGGGTGGGCACAGATACGCAGTATTTT.

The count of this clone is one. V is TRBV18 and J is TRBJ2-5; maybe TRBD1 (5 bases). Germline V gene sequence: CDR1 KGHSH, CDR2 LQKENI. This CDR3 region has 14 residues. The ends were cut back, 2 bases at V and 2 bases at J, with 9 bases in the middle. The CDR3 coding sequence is TGTGCCAGCTCACCAAGGGGTACTCAAGAGACCCAGTACTTC. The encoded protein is CASSPRGTQETQYF.